The clone carrying this T cell receptor (beta chain) has only one observation. The data were obtained in a study of blood T cell repertoires in COVID-19. Study-level background: There were acute and convalescent COVID-19 samples, and they came from the United States, Italy and Spain. T cells, B-cell-depleted T cells, or PBMCs provided the cDNA or gDNA that served as material.

The length of the CDR3 is 17 residues. The V and J ends lost 5 bases and 0 bases respectively, with 17 bases between them. CDR1 and CDR2 (germline): LNHDA, SQIVND (reference sequence). In the study's own analysis: Reference gene primer amplification in the assay estimated nucleated cell counts. This table comes from immunoSEQ multiplex PCR, and its TCRdb copy is limited to in-frame clones, with some not included. That table supplies the V and J calls and clone size; D and trimming were determined from the DNA. Of fewer than 250,000 clones in the sample, roughly 80% are singletons; the top ten hold 20%.

Source material: peripheral blood. This chain connects TRBV19 to TRBJ1-5; tentative D call: TRBD1 (5 bases). The clonotype originates from a man aged 25 to 40 with active or convalescent COVID-19. DNA of the CDR3: TGTGCCAGTAGTCAACGGGGACGGGGGAATAGCAATCAGCCCCAGCATTTT. Its translation: CASSQRGRGNSNQPQHF.